This entry lists 5 T cell receptor beta chains sequenced from one sample in a study of blood T cell repertoires in COVID-19. Sequencing used immunoSEQ multiplex PCR; TCRdb keeps in-frame clones, though not all of them. The table lists a few hundred thousand clones, less than 85% of them singletons. Sequencing input: peripheral blood. The receptors originated from a woman younger than 35 with acute or convalescent COVID-19.

V and J are TRBV6-5 and TRBJ2-1, with D tentatively TRBD2 (5 bases). Germline V gives CDR1 MNHEY, CDR2 SVGAGI. The CDR3 is made up of 14 amino acids. V lost 7 bases to trimming and J lost 0 bases, with 10 bases between them. The chain's CDR3 is CASKAGTSYNEQFF. The DNA of the CDR3 is TGTGCCAGCAAGGCGGGTACCTCCTACAATGAGCAGTTCTTC.

The V gene is TRBV19, the J gene TRBJ2-3; 9 positions agree with TRBD1. J was trimmed by 2 bases and V by 6 bases; bases with no gene match: 9. Germline V lookup: CDR1 LNHDA, CDR2 SQIVND (reference sequence). CDR3 size: 16 residues. CDR3 amino acids: CASSDPGQGLTDTQYF. In DNA form, the CDR3 reads TGTGCCAGTAGCGACCCGGGACAGGGCCTCACAGATACGCAGTATTTT.

This clone has only one observation. J is TRBJ2-3 and V is TRBV5-5; D gene uncertain. V was shortened by 1 base and J by 6 bases, with 9 bases between the two germline ends. The CDR3 is 13 residues long. The germline V gene encodes CDR1 SGHKS and CDR2 YYEKEE (reference sequence). CDR3 protein: CASSLIEVDTQYF. The CDR3 DNA follows: TGTGCCAGCAGCTTGATAGAGGTGGATACGCAGTATTTT.

This clone was found a few times. The chain links TRBV7-3 to TRBJ2-1; TRBD1 aligns across 11 bases. Trimming cost V 4 bases and J 5 bases; bases outside gene matches: 1. Germline-derived CDR1 and CDR2 are SGHTA and FQGTGA. The length of the CDR3 is 14 residues. CDR3 region: CASSSGQGDNEQFF. The CDR3 DNA sequence: TGTGCCAGCAGCTCGGGACAGGGGGACAATGAGCAGTTCTTC.

This chain joins TRBV5-1 and TRBJ2-2; 7 bases line up with TRBD1. The CDR3 length is 14 residues. Per germline, CDR1 SGHRS and CDR2 YFSETQ. Germline trimming cut 7 bases from V and 5 bases from J; bases unmatched to any gene: 8. This CDR3 is CASGKETGTGELFF. CDR3 in DNA: TGCGCCAGCGGGAAGGAGACAGGGACCGGGGAGCTGTTTTTT.